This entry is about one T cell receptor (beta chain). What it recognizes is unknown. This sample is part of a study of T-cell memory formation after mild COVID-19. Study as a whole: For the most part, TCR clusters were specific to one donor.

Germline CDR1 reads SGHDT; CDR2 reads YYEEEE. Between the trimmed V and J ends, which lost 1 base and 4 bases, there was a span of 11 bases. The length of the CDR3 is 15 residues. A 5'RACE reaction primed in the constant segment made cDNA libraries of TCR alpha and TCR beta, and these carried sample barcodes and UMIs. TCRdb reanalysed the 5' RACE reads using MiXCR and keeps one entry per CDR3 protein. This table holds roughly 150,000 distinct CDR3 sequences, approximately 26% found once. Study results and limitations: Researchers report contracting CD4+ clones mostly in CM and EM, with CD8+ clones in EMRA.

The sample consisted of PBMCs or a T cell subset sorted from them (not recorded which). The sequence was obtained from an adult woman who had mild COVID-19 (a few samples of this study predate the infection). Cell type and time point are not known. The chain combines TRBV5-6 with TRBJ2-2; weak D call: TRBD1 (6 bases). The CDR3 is CASSLIPDSTGELFF. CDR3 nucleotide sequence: TGTGCCAGCAGCTTGATCCCGGACAGCACCGGGGAGCTGTTTTTT.